This T cell receptor (beta chain) emerged from a study of T cell changes during pregnancy in multiple sclerosis. Profiled with immunoSEQ multiplex PCR; TCRdb holds only in-frame clones, not every one. The profile shows under 60,000 clones, approximately 92% of them singletons. From germline, CDR1 is KGHSH and CDR2 LQKENI. The CDR3 is made up of 15 amino acids. Trimming shortened V by 3 bases and J by 5 bases, and 17 bases separated the two germline ends. The chain recombines TRBV18 with TRBJ2-7; tentatively, D is TRBD1 (6 bases). The sample in question was CD4+ T cells from peripheral blood mononuclear cells, obtained after pregnancy. The TCR was taken from a female donor with multiple sclerosis, enrolled in a pregnancy study. The CDR3 coding sequence is TGTGCCAGCTCACCCGGGAAGACAACAGGGAACGAGCAGTACTTC. This gives the protein CASSPGKTTGNEQYF.